This TCR beta chain was identified during a study of blood T cell repertoires in COVID-19. Study-wide context: Recovery meant two consecutive negative NP/OP PCR tests, professional clearance, or resolved symptoms. Researchers got acute and convalescent COVID-19 samples from the United States, Italy and Spain.

TCRdb's table, derived via immunoSEQ multiplex PCR, lists solely in-frame clones and lacks some. The table records roughly 150,000 clones, less than 80% of them present only once. Trimming pared 0 bases from V and 3 bases from J, leaving 10 bases between. The CDR3 runs 15 residues. The germline CDR1 and CDR2 sequences are MGHRA and YSYEKL. The cohort comprised adults aged 18 to 89 years residing in approximately 22 US areas. The source material was PBMCs or T cells enriched from blood (not recorded which). The clonotype comes from a woman between 65 and 79 years old in a cohort exposed to, infected with or recovered from COVID-19 (not recorded which). This rearrangement joins TRBV4-1 to TRBJ2-3; a weak D match, TRBD2 (5 bases). This CDR3 is CASSQESPGTDTQYF. CDR3 in DNA: TGCGCCAGCAGCCAAGAAAGCCCGGGAACAGATACGCAGTATTTT.